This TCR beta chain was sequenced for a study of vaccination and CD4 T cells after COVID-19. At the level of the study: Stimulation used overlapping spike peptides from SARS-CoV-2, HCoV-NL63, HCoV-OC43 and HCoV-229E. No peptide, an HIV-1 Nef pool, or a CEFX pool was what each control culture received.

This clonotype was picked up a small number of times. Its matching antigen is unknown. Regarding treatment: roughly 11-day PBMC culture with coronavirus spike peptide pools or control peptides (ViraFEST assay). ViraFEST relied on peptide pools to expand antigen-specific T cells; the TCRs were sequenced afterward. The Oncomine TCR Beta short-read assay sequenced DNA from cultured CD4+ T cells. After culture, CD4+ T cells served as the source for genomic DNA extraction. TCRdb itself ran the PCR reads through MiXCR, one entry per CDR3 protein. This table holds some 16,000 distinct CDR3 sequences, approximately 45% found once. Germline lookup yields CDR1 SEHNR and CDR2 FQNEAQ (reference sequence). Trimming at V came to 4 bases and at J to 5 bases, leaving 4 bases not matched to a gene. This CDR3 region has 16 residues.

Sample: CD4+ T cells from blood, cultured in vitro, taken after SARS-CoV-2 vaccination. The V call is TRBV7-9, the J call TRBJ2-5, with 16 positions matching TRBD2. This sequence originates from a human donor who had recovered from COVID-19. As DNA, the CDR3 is TGTGCCAGCAGCTCGGGACTAGCGGGAGGGATGGAGACCCAGTACTTC. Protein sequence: CASSSGLAGGMETQYF. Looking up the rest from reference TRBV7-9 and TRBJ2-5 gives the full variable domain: DTGVSQNPRHKITKRGQNVTFRCDPISEHNRLYWYRQTLGQGPEFLTYFQNEAQLEKSRLLSDRFSAERPKGSFSTLEIQRTEQGDSAMYLCASSSGLAGGMETQYFGPGTRLLVL.